These T cell receptor beta chains were read from a single sample in a study of regulatory T cells in long-lasting Graves disease. MiXCR, applied by TCRdb to the multiplex PCR reads, yields one record per CDR3 protein. The data hold about 430,000 distinct CDR3 sequences, with over 12% observed a single time. This same sample was also part of a study on T cells in Graves' hyperthyroidism and ophthalmopathy.

The sequencing used peripheral blood mononuclear cells (PBMCs), collected at new diagnosis, from a patient treated with antithyroid drugs. These receptors were obtained from a woman aged 40 to 50 with Graves disease. The CDR3 runs from the conserved cysteine through the conserved F or W. D genes are given only for firm matches. The listing skips clone size in some rows; elsewhere it reads once, few, many or a size class.

V gene,D gene,clone size,J gene,CDR3 length,CDR3 DNA,CDR3 protein
TRBV5-1,TRBD1,-,TRBJ2-7,13,TGCGCCAGCCACCTATCGACAGGGAACGAGCAGTACTTC,CASHLSTGNEQYF
TRBV18,-,few,TRBJ2-1,14,TGTGCCAGCTCACCAACCTACCCTTTTAATGAGCAGTTCTTC,CASSPTYPFNEQFF
TRBV3-1,TRBD1,-,TRBJ2-7,14,TGTGCCAGCCGCGGACAGGGTGGGCCTTACGAGCAGTACTTC,CASRGQGGPYEQYF
TRBV7-6,TRBD1,-,TRBJ1-2,18,TGTGCCAGCAGCTTAGCGCCTACCGGACAGGGGGCAAGAGATGGCTACACCTTC,CASSLAPTGQGARDGYTF
TRBV7-8,-,many,TRBJ2-3,16,TGTGCCAGCAGCTTAGGGGGGACCGTAACCTCAGATACGCAGTATTTT,CASSLGGTVTSDTQYF
TRBV28,-,few,TRBJ1-3,15,TGTGCCAGCAGTCCCGACGGCTACTCTGGAAACACCATATATTTT,CASSPDGYSGNTIYF
TRBV7-9,-,many,TRBJ2-1,14,TGTGCCAGCAATAACGGGGGCTGGAACAATGAGCAGTTCTTC,CASNNGGWNNEQFF
TRBV7-9,TRBD2,-,TRBJ2-1,16,TGTGCCAGCAGCCTAAACGGACTAGCGGGTTCGGGGGAGCAGTTCTTC,CASSLNGLAGSGEQFF
TRBV7-2,-,many,TRBJ2-1,13,TGTGCCAGCAGCTTATTGGGTCCGGATGAGCAGTTCTTC,CASSLLGPDEQFF
TRBV28,-,many,TRBJ2-5,16,TGTGCCAGCAGTTTTGGGAATAGGGACTCACAAGAGACCCAGTACTTC,CASSFGNRDSQETQYF
TRBV19,-,many,TRBJ1-5,15,TGTGCCAGTCGGCAGGGAGGCCATAGCAATCAGCCCCAGCATTTT,CASRQGGHSNQPQHF
TRBV6-1,TRBD2,-,TRBJ2-7,14,TGTGCCACCAAAGGACTAGCGGGAGTGGACGAGCAGTACTTC,CATKGLAGVDEQYF
TRBV28,-,-,TRBJ1-6,16,TGTGCCAGCAGTTACATAAGGGCAGACTTTAATTCACCCCTCCACTTT,CASSYIRADFNSPLHF
TRBV28,-,many,TRBJ2-1,12,TGTGCCACCGGGACCCTTCACAATGAGCAGTTCTTC,CATGTLHNEQFF
TRBV10-3,-,-,TRBJ2-3,16,TGTGCCATCAGTGATGTGGCGGCAGGAGATGGGGATACGCAGTATTTT,CAISDVAAGDGDTQYF
TRBV20-1,TRBD2,many,TRBJ2-7,16,TGCAGTGCTAGGGGGACTAGCGGGAGTATCGGTTACGAGCAGTACTTC,CSARGTSGSIGYEQYF
TRBV12-5,-,-,TRBJ2-2,13,TGTGCTAGTGGTAAGGAATGGATCGGGGAGCTGTTTTTT,CASGKEWIGELFF
TRBV5-5,-,many,TRBJ2-5,17,TGTGCCAGCAGCCAGGCTGGTTTCAGGGTGGGCCAAGAGACCCAGTACTTC,CASSQAGFRVGQETQYF